This TCR beta chain was sequenced during a study of shared clonotypes between healthy human individuals. Regarding this clone: Its antigen remains unidentified.

Study results and limitations: For naive CD4 cells, 4% to 5% of clonotypes were shared across a handful of donors.

Every donor, a Caucasian adult, lived in Nashville, Tennessee. This CDR3 contains 16 residues. Germline V gene data show CDR1 as SGHRS and CDR2 as YFSETQ. Trimming took 0 bases from V and 4 from J, leaving 17 bases between them. The table came from immunoSEQ multiplex PCR; TCRdb's copy has only in-frame clones and leaves some out. This sample has approximately 2.4 million clones; 95% occur once, and the top ten carry roughly 0.13%. The chain carries TRBV5-1 and TRBJ2-7; D possibly corresponds to TRBD1 (6 bases). The sequence was collected from a man between 18 and 29 years old in good health. Sequencing was performed on naive CD4+ T cells sorted from blood. The subset: CD45RA+ positively selected. CDR3 sequence reads: CASSLGLAQRGYEQYF. The CDR3 DNA reads as TGCGCCAGCAGCTTGGGCCTAGCTCAAAGGGGGTACGAGCAGTACTTC.